Here is one T cell receptor (beta chain) with its context. Its antigen is unknown. TCRdb re-analysed the reads in MiXCR, keeping a single row per CDR3 protein. Among about 340,000 distinct CDR3 sequences listed, roughly 29% were seen once. The data originate from a study of T cell repertoires in cytomegalovirus infection. Whole-study context: The authors used CMV epitopes that were HLA-C-restricted (recently identified) and HLA-B-restricted (well studied). Shared public TCR beta signatures pointed to both CMV infection and a matching HLA type.

CDR3 size: 14 residues. The germline V and J ends were trimmed by 6 bases and 5 bases, with 13 bases remaining between them. From germline, CDR1 is MNHNS and CDR2 SASEGT. Study-level points and caveats: Dominating the ex vivo response were TCR beta clonotypes that were CMV-specific and HLA-C-restricted.

The chain couples TRBV6-1 to TRBJ2-2; D could derive from TRBD1 or TRBD2 (6 bases each). Specimen: cultured PBMCs, collected from culture after CMV antigen stimulation. The clonotype was recovered from a human donor in good health (CMV status not recorded). Some clones in this sample may be carry-over from other donors' samples. The CDR3 DNA reads as TGTGCCAGCAGAGACAAGGGGGGAACCGGGGAGCTGTTTTTT. Residues: CASRDKGGTGELFF.